This TCR beta chain originates from a study of shared clonotypes between healthy human individuals. Notes on this clone: Its antigen remains unidentified.

In the original workflow: Quality scores were absent from the junction-only immunoSEQ sequences, so filtering differed. Produced via immunoSEQ multiplex PCR; TCRdb's table is partial and in-frame only. V, J and clone size were drawn from that table, and D and trimming were deduced from the DNA. In the table there are some 2.1 million clones, roughly 94% of which are singletons. Study results and caveats: Donor clonotype sharing was expected to depend on sequencing depth. Although depth was large, rarefaction showed that sequencing of the sorted subsets was incomplete.

Sequencing used naive CD4+ T cells sorted from blood. Subset of the sample: CD45RA+ positively selected. The source of this sequence is a man aged 18 to 29 in good health.

CDR3 residues: CASSPLLAGGETQYF. The CDR3 coding sequence is TGTGCCAGCAGCCCTTTACTAGCGGGCGGGGAGACCCAGTACTTC. The chain recombines TRBV2 with TRBJ2-5, with 9 bases fitting TRBD2. The ends lost 6 bases at V and 5 bases at J; junction bases unmatched: 10. This CDR3 region has 15 residues. Germline CDR1 SNHLY, CDR2 FYNNEI.